A single sample is the source of the 23 T cell receptor beta chains below, sequenced in a study of T cell repertoires in cytomegalovirus infection. TCRdb called the reads again in MiXCR, with one record for every CDR3 protein. In the table there are around 490,000 distinct CDR3 sequences, about 30% of which are singletons. Sequenced: PBMCs. These receptors were collected from a human donor in good health (CMV status not recorded). Some clones in this sample may be carry-over from other donors' samples.

The chain is built from TRBV12-3 or TRBV12-4 and TRBJ2-3; either TRBD1 or TRBD2 may fit D (5 bases each). Trimming took 1 base from V and 1 from J, leaving 12 bases between them. This CDR3 spans 16 amino acids. The CDR3 nucleotides read TGTGCCAGCAGTTTAGGAGGGGTAAAGGGCACAGATACGCAGTATTTT. This sequence encodes CASSLGGVKGTDTQYF.

The V and J genes are TRBV5-4 and TRBJ2-2; 9 bases agree with TRBD2. This CDR3 is built from 16 residues. V trimming: 4 bases; J trimming: 6 bases; junction bases outside the gene matches: 10. Germline V lookup: CDR1 SGHNT, CDR2 YYREEE (reference sequence). The CDR3 spells CASSPRSGSFSGELFF. In DNA form, the CDR3 reads TGTGCCAGCAGCCCGCGTAGCGGGAGCTTTTCCGGGGAGCTGTTTTTT.

This clonotype was recorded a few times. The gene calls are TRBV7-2 and TRBJ1-5; D possibly corresponds to TRBD1 (5 bases). The CDR3 loop spans 13 amino acids. The germline gives CDR1 SGHTA, CDR2 FQGNSA. With 5 bases removed from V and 8 bases from J, the gap between germline ends came to 13 bases. The CDR3 nucleotides are TGTGCCAGCAGCCCTTGGGGGGTTGAGCCCCAGCATTTT. It specifies CASSPWGVEPQHF.

V usage is TRBV6-2 or TRBV6-3 and J usage is TRBJ1-6; possible D gene TRBD1, 6 bases. CDR1 and CDR2 (germline): MNHEY, SVGEGT. Trimming took off 6 bases at V and 7 bases at J, with 13 bases between the two ends. This CDR3 region has 14 residues. The CDR3 sequence: CASSQQGKNSPLHF. DNA for the CDR3: TGTGCCAGCAGCCAACAGGGAAAAAATTCACCCCTCCACTTT.

This clonotype was detected many times. The chain couples TRBV27 to TRBJ1-5; possibly TRBD1 for D (6 bases). Germline V gene data show CDR1 as MNHEY and CDR2 as SMNVEV (reference sequence). This CDR3 is built from 14 residues. Trimming took off 6 bases at V and 3 bases at J, with 12 bases between the two ends. CDR3 nucleotides: TGTGCCAGCAGCCGGACAGTGTACAATCAGCCCCAGCATTTT. Translation gives CASSRTVYNQPQHF.

This clonotype has only a few counts. This chain links TRBV5-6 with TRBJ1-1; unclear D gene. Germline V gene data show CDR1 as SGHDT and CDR2 as YYEEEE. The CDR3 sequence is 16 residues long. V shed 2 bases and J shed 4 bases, with 18 bases lying between them. The CDR3 coding sequence is TGTGCCAGCAGCTTAGGATCTCTCTCCCTGGGCACTGAAGCTTTCTTT. Residues: CASSLGSLSLGTEAFF.

This clonotype has only a few counts. The chain is built from TRBV19 and TRBJ2-1; 9 bases are shared with TRBD1. The CDR3 consists of 16 residues. From germline, CDR1 is LNHDA and CDR2 SQIVND (reference sequence). Losses at the gene ends were 6 bases for V and 8 bases for J; bases not matched to a gene: 14. CDR3 sequence (DNA): TGTGCCAGTAGACCACCCAACAGGGGGCCTAACGATGAGCAGTTCTTC. Its translation is CASRPPNRGPNDEQFF.

The chain carries TRBV7-4 and TRBJ2-3, with D possibly called TRBD1 or TRBD2 (6 bases each). Trimming took 9 bases from V and 2 from J, leaving 12 bases between them. This CDR3 is built from 13 residues. Germline loops: CDR1 SGHVT, CDR2 SQSDAQ. Here the CDR3 DNA reads TGTGCCAGGGAGGGACACTACACAGATACGCAGTATTTT. Its protein product is CAREGHYTDTQYF.

The genes are TRBV14 and TRBJ2-3; D remains ambiguous. V was trimmed by 7 bases and J by 1 base, leaving 6 bases between them. The germline V gene has CDR1 SGHDN and CDR2 FVKESK. CDR3 length: 12 residues. CDR3 protein: CASKPGTDTQYF. CDR3 DNA: TGTGCCAGCAAGCCCGGCACAGATACGCAGTATTTT.

The chain links TRBV19 to TRBJ2-5; maybe TRBD1 (6 bases). CDR1 is LNHDA and CDR2 is SQIVND in the germline V gene (reference sequence). The V gene lost 6 bases and the J gene lost 5 bases, with 10 bases spanning the gap. The length of the CDR3 is 12 residues. Here the CDR3 DNA reads TGTGCCAGTAGACAGGGTACGGAGACCCAGTACTTC. This codes for CASRQGTETQYF.

The rearrangement uses TRBV12-3 or TRBV12-4 and TRBJ2-3; D is unclear. This CDR3 contains 17 residues. V dropped 1 base and J dropped 11 bases, with 25 bases sitting between them. The CDR3 loop reads CASSLDVGNGGEVGQYF. CDR3 in DNA: TGTGCCAGCAGTTTAGACGTGGGGAATGGTGGCGAAGTTGGGCAGTATTTT.

The table lists this clonotype with a count of one. This may stem from a read error, because a much larger clone lies one nucleotide away. J is TRBJ2-3 and V is TRBV7-2, with D unresolved. CDR1 and CDR2 (germline): SGHTA, FQGNSA. The V and J ends lost 5 bases and 14 bases respectively, with 17 bases between them. This CDR3 spans 12 amino acids. The CDR3 DNA reads as TGTGCCAGCAGCCCAAGGATGACGTTGACGTATTTT. Its translation is CASSPRMTLTYF.

For the CDR3, the DNA is TGTGCCACCAGGCTTACCCAGCCGGGGGAGACCCAGTACTTC. Translated: CATRLTQPGETQYF. This rearrangement joins TRBV15 to TRBJ2-5; TRBD2 is a possible D gene (5 bases). The CDR3 runs 14 residues. Germline V CDR1 and CDR2: LNHNV, YYDKDF (reference sequence). Trimming pared 6 bases from V and 5 bases from J, leaving 16 bases between.

The chain joins TRBV19 to TRBJ1-4, with 7 positions matching TRBD1. J gave up 8 bases and V 5 bases, and 5 bases lay outside the gene matches. The CDR3 is 13 amino acids. Per the germline V gene, CDR1 is LNHDA and CDR2 is SQIVND (reference sequence). CDR3 nucleotide sequence: TGTGCCAGTAGTGGGACAGTGCTAGAAAAACTGTTTTTT. Its protein product is CASSGTVLEKLFF.

The V gene is TRBV7-3, the J gene TRBJ2-7; 12 positions match TRBD1. This CDR3 region has 16 residues. Per germline, CDR1 SGHTA and CDR2 FQGTGA. V shed 2 bases, J shed 3 bases, and the junction held 5 bases outside the gene matches. CDR3 in amino acids: CASSLSGTGGFYEQYF. The CDR3 nucleotides read TGTGCCAGCAGCTTATCAGGGACAGGGGGCTTCTACGAGCAGTACTTC.

The gene calls are TRBV10-3 and TRBJ1-5; D call uncertain. V lost 0 bases to trimming and J lost 6 bases, with 15 bases between them. Germline lookup yields CDR1 ENHRY and CDR2 SYGVKD. The CDR3 contains 16 residues. The chain's CDR3 is CAISESIVARGQPQHF. In DNA form, the CDR3 reads TGTGCCATCAGTGAGTCTATTGTCGCTCGTGGTCAGCCCCAGCATTTT.

This clonotype showed up just a few times. This chain links TRBV6-5 with TRBJ2-3; 11 bases agree with TRBD2. There are 16 residues in the CDR3. CDR1 and CDR2 from the germline V gene are MNHEY and SVGAGI. V gave up 6 bases and J gave up 6 bases; unmatched junction bases: 11. Here the CDR3 DNA reads TGTGCCAGCAGCTTTACTAGCGGGAGTTCCGTGGATACGCAGTATTTT. Residues: CASSFTSGSSVDTQYF.

This clonotype was seen a few times. The rearrangement uses TRBV5-5 and TRBJ2-1; 9 nucleotides align to TRBD1. There are 19 residues in the CDR3. Germline V gene sequence: CDR1 SGHKS, CDR2 YYEKEE (reference sequence). V was pared by 0 bases and J by 4 bases, with 14 bases of the junction left unmatched. The CDR3 nucleotides are TGTGCCAGCAGCTTGGCCAGGGGACAGGGCCGGAACTTATACAATGAGCAGTTCTTC. It specifies CASSLARGQGRNLYNEQFF.

This clonotype has only a few counts. This rearrangement joins TRBV5-1 to TRBJ1-3, with TRBD1 matching 7 bases. V shed 3 bases, J shed 0 bases, and the junction held 6 bases outside the gene matches. The germline V gene has CDR1 SGHRS and CDR2 YFSETQ. The CDR3 has 16 residues. This chain's CDR3 is CASSSGTATSGNTIYF. Written as DNA, the CDR3 is TGCGCCAGCAGCTCCGGGACAGCGACCTCTGGAAACACCATATATTTT. The full variable domain, rest sourced from reference TRBV5-1 and TRBJ1-3, is KAGVTQTPRYLIKTRGQQVTLSCSPISGHRSVSWYQQTPGQGLQFLFEYFSETQRNKGNFPGRFSGRQFSNSRSEMNVSTLELGDSALYLCASSSGTATSGNTIYFGEGSWLTVV.

This clonotype showed up many times. The chain employs TRBV7-2 and TRBJ2-7; D assignment may be TRBD1 or TRBD2 (5 bases each). Germline CDR1 and CDR2: SGHTA and FQGNSA. V lost 4 bases and J 3 bases, leaving 16 bases between the germline ends. The CDR3 runs to 15 residues. CDR3 sequence (DNA): TGTGCCAGCAGCTCGCCGGACGGGACCAACTACGAGCAGTACTTC. Translated, it gives CASSSPDGTNYEQYF.

This clonotype has a count of ten or more. CDR3 bases: TGTGCCAGCAGCTCCTCCGGTGGGGCCGATGAGCAGTTCTTC. Its protein product is CASSSSGGADEQFF. This sequence joins TRBV7-2 and TRBJ2-1; possibly TRBD1 for D (5 bases). Trimming removed 4 bases from V and 8 bases from J, with 15 bases in between. The CDR3 has 14 residues. Germline V CDR1 and CDR2: SGHTA, FQGNSA. The full variable domain, completed using reference TRBV7-2 and TRBJ2-1, is GAGVSQSPSNKVTEKGKDVELRCDPISGHTALYWYRQSLGQGLEFLIYFQGNSAPDKSGLPSDRFSAERTGGSVSTLTIQRTQQEDSAVYLCASSSSGGADEQFFGPGTRLTVL.

The chain carries TRBV6-2 or TRBV6-3 and TRBJ2-7; 10 nucleotides match TRBD2. The V segment lost 6 bases and the J segment 6 bases; nucleotides outside the gene matches: 14. The CDR3 contains 16 residues. Germline V gives CDR1 MNHEY, CDR2 SVGEGT. CDR3 in DNA: TGTGCCAGCAGAACCCCTAGCGGGAGAGGGGTCGGCGAGCAGTACGTC. The encoded protein is CASRTPSGRGVGEQYV.

This clonotype was detected many times. The chain is built from TRBV7-2 and TRBJ2-7, with D perhaps given as TRBD1 or TRBD2 (5 bases each). CDR1 SGHTA and CDR2 FQGNSA come from the germline V gene. Trimming cost V 1 base and J 4 bases, with 14 bases left between them. There are 15 residues in the CDR3. The chain's CDR3 is CASSLVAGPGYEQYV. The CDR3 coding sequence is TGTGCCAGCAGCTTAGTGGCGGGTCCAGGGTACGAGCAGTACGTC.